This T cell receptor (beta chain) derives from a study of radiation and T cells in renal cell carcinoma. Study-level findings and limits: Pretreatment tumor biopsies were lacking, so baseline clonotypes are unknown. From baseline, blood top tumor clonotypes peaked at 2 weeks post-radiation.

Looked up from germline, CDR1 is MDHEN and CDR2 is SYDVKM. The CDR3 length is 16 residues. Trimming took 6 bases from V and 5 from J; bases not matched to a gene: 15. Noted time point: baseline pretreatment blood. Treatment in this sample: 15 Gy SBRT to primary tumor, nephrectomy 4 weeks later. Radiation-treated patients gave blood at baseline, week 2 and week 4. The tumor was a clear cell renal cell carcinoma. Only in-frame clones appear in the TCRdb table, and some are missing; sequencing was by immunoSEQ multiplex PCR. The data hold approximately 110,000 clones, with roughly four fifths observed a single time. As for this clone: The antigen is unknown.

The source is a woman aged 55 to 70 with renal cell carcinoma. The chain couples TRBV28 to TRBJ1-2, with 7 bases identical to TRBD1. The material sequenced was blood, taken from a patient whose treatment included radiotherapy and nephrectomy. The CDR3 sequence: CASSSTGALIFYGYTF. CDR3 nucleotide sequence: TGTGCCAGCAGCTCTACAGGGGCCTTAATTTTTTATGGCTACACCTTC.